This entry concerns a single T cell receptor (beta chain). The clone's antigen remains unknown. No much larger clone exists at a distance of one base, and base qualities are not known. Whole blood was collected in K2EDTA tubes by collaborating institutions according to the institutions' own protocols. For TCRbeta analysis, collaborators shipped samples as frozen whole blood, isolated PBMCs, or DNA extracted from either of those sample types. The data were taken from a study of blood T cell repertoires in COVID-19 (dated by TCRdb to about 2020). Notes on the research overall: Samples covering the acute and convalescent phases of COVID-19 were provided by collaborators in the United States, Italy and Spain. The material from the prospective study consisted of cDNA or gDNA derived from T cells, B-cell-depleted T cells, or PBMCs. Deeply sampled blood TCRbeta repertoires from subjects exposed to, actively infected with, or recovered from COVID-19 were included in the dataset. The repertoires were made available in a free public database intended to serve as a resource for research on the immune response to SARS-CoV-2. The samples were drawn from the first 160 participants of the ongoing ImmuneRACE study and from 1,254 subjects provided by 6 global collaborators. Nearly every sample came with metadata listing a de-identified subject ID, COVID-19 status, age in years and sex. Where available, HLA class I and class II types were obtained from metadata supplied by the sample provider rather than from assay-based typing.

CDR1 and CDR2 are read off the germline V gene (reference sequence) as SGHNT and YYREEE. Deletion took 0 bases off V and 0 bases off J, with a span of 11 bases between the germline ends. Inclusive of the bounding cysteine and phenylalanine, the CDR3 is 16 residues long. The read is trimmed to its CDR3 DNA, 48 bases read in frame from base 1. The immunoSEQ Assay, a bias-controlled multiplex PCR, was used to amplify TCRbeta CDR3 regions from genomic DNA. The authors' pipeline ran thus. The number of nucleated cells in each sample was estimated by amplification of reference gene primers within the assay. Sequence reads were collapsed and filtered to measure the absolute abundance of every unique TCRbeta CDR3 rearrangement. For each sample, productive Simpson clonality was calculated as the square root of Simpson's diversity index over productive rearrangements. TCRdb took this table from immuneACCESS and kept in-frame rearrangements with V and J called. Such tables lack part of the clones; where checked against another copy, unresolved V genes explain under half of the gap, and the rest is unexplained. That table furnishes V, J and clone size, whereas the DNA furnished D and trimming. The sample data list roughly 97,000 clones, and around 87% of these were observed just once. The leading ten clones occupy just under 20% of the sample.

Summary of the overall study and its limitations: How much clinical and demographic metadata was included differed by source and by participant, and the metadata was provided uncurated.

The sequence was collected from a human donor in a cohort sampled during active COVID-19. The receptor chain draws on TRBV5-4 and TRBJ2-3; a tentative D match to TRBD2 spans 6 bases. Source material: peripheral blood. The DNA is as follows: TGTGCCAGCAGCTTGGGTAGCGGATATAGCACAGATACGCAGTATTTT. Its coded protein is CASSLGSGYSTDTQYF. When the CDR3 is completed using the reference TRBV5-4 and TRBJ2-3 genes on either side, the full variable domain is ETGVTQSPTHLIKTRGQQVTLRCSSQSGHNTVSWYQQALGQGPQFIFQYYREEENGRGNFPPRFSGLQFPNYSSELNVNALELDDSALYLCASSLGSGYSTDTQYFGPGTRLTVL.